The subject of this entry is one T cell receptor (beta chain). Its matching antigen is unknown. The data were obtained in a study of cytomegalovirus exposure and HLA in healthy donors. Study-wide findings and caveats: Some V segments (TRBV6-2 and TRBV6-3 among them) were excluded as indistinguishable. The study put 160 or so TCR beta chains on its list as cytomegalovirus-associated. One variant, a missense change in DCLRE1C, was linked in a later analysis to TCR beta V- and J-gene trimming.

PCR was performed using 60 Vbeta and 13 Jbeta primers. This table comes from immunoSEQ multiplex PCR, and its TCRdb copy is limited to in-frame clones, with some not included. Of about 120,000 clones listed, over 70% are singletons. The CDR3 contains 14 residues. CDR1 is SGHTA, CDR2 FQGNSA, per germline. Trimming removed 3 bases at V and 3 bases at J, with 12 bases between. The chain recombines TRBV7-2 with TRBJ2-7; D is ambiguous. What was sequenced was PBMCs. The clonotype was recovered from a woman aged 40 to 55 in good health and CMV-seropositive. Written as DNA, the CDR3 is TGTGCCAGCAGCTTCTCTACTAACATCTACGAGCAGTACTTC. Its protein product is CASSFSTNIYEQYF.